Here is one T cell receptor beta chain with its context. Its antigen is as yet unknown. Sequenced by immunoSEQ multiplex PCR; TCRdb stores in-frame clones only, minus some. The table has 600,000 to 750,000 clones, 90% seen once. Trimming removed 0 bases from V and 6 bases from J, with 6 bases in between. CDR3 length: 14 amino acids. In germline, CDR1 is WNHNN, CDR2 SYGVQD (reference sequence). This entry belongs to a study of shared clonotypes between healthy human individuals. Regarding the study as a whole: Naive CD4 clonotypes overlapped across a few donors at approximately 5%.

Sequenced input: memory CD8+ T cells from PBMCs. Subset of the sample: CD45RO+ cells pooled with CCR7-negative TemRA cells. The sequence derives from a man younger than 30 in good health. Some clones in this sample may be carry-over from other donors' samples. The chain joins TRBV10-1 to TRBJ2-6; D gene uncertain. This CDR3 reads CASSESRQANVLTF. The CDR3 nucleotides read TGCGCCAGCAGTGAGTCGCGGCAGGCCAACGTCCTGACTTTC.